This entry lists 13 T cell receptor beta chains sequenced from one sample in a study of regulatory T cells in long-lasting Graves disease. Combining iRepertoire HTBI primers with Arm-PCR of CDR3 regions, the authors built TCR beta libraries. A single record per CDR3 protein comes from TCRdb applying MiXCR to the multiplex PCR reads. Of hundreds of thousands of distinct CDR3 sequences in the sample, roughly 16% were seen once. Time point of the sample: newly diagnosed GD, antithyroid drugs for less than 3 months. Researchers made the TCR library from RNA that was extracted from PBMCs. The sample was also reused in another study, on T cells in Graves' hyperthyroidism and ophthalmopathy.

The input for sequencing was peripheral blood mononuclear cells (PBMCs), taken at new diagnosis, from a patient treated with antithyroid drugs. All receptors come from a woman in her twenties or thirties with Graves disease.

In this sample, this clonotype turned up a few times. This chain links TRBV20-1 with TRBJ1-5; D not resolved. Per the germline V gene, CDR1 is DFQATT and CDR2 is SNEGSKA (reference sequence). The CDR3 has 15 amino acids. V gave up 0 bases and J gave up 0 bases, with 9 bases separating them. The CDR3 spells CSARDQIYSNQPQHF. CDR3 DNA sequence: TGCAGTGCTAGAGATCAAATTTATAGCAATCAGCCCCAGCATTTT.

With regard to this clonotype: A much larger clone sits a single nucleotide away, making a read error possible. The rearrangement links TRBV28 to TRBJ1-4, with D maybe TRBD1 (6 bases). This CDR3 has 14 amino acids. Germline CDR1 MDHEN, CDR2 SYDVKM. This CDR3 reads CASRPQGLGEELFF. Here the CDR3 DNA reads TGTGCCAGCAGACCTCAGGGGTTGGGTGAAGAACTGTTTTTT.

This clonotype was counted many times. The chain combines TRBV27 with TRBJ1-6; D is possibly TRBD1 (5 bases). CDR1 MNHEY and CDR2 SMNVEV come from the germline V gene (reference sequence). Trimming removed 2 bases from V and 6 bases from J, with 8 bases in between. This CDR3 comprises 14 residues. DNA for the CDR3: TGTGCCAGCAGTTTACGGGGGACTAATTCACCCCTCCACTTT. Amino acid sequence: CASSLRGTNSPLHF.

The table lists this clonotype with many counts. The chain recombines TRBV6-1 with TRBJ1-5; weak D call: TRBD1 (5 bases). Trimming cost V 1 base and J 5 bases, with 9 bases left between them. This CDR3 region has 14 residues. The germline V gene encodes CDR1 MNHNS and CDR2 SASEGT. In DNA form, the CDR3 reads TGTGCCAGCAGTGAAGACAGGTTCCATCAGCCCCAGCATTTT. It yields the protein CASSEDRFHQPQHF.

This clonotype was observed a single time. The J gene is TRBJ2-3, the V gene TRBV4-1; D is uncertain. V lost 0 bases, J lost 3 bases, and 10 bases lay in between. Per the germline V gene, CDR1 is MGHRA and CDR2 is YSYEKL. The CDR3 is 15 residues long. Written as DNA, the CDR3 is TGCGCCAGCAGCCAAGATAGTTATGGGACAGATACGCAGTATTTT. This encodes CASSQDSYGTDTQYF.

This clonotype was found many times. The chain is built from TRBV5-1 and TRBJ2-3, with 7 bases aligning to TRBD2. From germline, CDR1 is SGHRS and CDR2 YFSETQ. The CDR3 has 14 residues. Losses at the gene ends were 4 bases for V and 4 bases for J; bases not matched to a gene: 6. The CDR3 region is CASSPGLVADTQYF. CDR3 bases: TGCGCCAGCAGCCCAGGACTAGTCGCAGATACGCAGTATTTT.

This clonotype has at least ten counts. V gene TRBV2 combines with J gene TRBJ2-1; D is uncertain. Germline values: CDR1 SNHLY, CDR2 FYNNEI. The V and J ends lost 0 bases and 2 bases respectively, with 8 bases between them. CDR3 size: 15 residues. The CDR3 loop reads CASSEAPSTYNEQFF. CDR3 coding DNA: TGTGCCAGCAGTGAAGCCCCGTCCACCTACAATGAGCAGTTCTTC.

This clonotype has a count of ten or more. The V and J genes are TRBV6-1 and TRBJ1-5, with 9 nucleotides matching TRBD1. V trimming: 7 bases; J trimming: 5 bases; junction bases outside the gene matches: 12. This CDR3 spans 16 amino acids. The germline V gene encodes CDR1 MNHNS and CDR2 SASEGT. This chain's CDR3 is CASTGGGTGLDQPQHF. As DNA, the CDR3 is TGTGCCAGCACTGGGGGAGGGACAGGGTTGGATCAGCCCCAGCATTTT.

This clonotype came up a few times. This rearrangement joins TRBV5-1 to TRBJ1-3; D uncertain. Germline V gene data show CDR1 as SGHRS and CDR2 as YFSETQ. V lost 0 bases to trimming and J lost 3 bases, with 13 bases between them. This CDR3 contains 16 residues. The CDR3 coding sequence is TGCGCCAGCAGCTTGGCGGGTGGACGGGTTGGAAACACCATATATTTT. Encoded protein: CASSLAGGRVGNTIYF.

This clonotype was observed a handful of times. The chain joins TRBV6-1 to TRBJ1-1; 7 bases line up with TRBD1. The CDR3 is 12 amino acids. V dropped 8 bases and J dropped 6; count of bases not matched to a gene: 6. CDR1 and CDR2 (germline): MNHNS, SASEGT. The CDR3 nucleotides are TGTGCCAGCCGACAGGGCATGTCTGAAGCTTTCTTT. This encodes CASRQGMSEAFF.

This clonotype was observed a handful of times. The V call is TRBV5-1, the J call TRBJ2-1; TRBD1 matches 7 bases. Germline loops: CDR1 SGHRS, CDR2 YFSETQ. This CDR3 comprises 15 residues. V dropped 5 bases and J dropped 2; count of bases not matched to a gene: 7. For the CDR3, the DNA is TGCGCCAGCAGAAGAACACAGGGGACCTACAATGAGCAGTTCTTC. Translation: CASRRTQGTYNEQFF.

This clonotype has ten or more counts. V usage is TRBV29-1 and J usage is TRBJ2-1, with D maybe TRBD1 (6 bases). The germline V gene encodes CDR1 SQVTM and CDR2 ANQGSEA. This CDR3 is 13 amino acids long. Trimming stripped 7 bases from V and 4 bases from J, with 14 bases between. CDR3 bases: TGCAGCGGCTACAGGGTTGCGTACAATGAGCAGTTCTTC. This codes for CSGYRVAYNEQFF.

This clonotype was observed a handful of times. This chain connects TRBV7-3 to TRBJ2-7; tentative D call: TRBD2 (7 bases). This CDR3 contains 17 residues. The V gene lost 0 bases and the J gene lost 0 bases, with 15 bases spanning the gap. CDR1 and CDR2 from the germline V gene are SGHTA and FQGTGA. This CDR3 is CASSLTGGAGSSYEQYF. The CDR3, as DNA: TGTGCCAGCAGCTTAACGGGGGGGGCCGGGTCCTCCTACGAGCAGTACTTC.